The subject of this entry is one T cell receptor beta chain. The entry originates in a study of T cell changes during pregnancy in multiple sclerosis. Sequenced by immunoSEQ multiplex PCR; TCRdb stores in-frame clones only, minus some. Of 85,000 to 90,000 clones detected, roughly 90% appear once; the ten largest clones hold 1.5% to 2%. Germline V gene sequence: CDR1 SGHTA, CDR2 FQGNSA. The CDR3 runs 19 residues. With V trimmed by 2 bases and J by 0 bases, 12 bases remained unmatched. Sample: peripheral blood, taken in the first trimester of pregnancy. The TCR was taken from a female donor in good health, enrolled as a control in a pregnancy study. The gene calls are TRBV7-2 and TRBJ2-1, with 8 positions matching TRBD2. CDR3 amino acids: CASSLPGGASRSSYNEQFF. The CDR3 DNA follows: TGTGCCAGCAGCTTACCCGGGGGGGCCTCCCGAAGCTCCTACAATGAGCAGTTCTTC.